This T cell receptor beta chain was identified during a study of T cells in Graves' hyperthyroidism and ophthalmopathy. Study-level results: Stable hyperthyroidism was told apart from ophthalmopathy by a model built on 13 V-J features. Blood samples included most of the expanded thyroid clonotypes exceeding 0.001.

The CDR3 has 15 residues. The V and J ends lost 5 bases and 6 bases, in that order; junction bases with no gene match: 9. Germline CDR1 and CDR2: MNHEY and SMNVEV (reference sequence). As regards this clonotype: Its antigen is currently unknown.

The TCR beta CDR3 regions underwent amplification using RNA transcripts as the source. The HTBI primer set served for first-round RT-PCR of the TCR CDR3. Via MiXCR, TCRdb re-called the multiplex PCR reads, giving one row per CDR3 protein. The data hold about 590,000 distinct CDR3 sequences, with about a sixth observed a single time. Isolation of PBMCs was performed on 8 to 10 ml fresh peripheral blood. The receptor comes from a woman aged 30 to 39 with Graves' hyperthyroidism. This sequence joins TRBV27 and TRBJ2-2, with 7 positions matching TRBD1. Sequenced sample: blood. CDR3 bases: TGTGCCAGCAGTGCCACGACAGGGTCCCCCGGGGAGCTGTTTTTT. Its translation: CASSATTGSPGELFF.